This is a list of T cell receptor beta chains from one sample in a study of regulatory T cells in long-lasting Graves disease. In TCRdb, the multiplex PCR reads were re-called with MiXCR into one record per CDR3 protein. The repertoire consists of approximately 400,000 distinct CDR3 sequences, with approximately 16% occurring once and the leading ten covering around 7.6%. The same specimen was also included in a second study, on T cells in Graves' hyperthyroidism and ophthalmopathy.

Sequencing was performed on peripheral blood mononuclear cells (PBMCs), taken at new diagnosis, from a patient treated with antithyroid drugs. Receptors originate from a woman aged 40 to 50 with Graves disease. Both conserved end residues are part of each CDR3. D genes are given only for firm matches. Only some rows state a clone size, as once, few, many or a class for expanded clones.

j_gene	v_gene	abundance	d_gene	CDR3aa	CDR3nt
TRBJ2-4	TRBV10-3	-	-	CAISDKGEGIQYF	TGTGCCATCAGTGATAAGGGGGAGGGCATTCAGTACTTC
TRBJ2-1	TRBV18	-	-	CASTGGAGASPGPYNEQFF	TGTGCCAGCACCGGTGGGGCAGGGGCAAGTCCTGGCCCCTACAATGAGCAGTTCTTC
TRBJ2-7	TRBV9	many	TRBD1	CASSVGGTAYEQYF	TGTGCCAGCAGCGTAGGGGGGACAGCCTACGAGCAGTACTTC
TRBJ1-3	TRBV11-2	-	TRBD1	CASSSYRDRLNTIYF	TGTGCCAGCAGTTCCTACCGGGACAGGCTAAACACCATATATTTT
TRBJ2-1	TRBV7-9	-	TRBD2	CASSLDGRAGVDEQFF	TGTGCCAGCAGCTTAGATGGCAGGGCGGGGGTCGATGAGCAGTTCTTC
TRBJ2-7	TRBV30	many	-	CACSWGQLYEQYF	TGTGCCTGCTCGTGGGGGCAACTCTACGAGCAGTACTTC
TRBJ2-3	TRBV11-2	many	-	CASSLALASSDTQYF	TGTGCCAGCAGCTTAGCACTAGCATCATCAGATACGCAGTATTTT
TRBJ2-7	TRBV30	many	TRBD2	CAWTSGESYEQYF	TGTGCCTGGACTAGCGGGGAGTCCTACGAGCAGTACTTC
TRBJ1-1	TRBV27	few	-	CASSPIRLGGTEAFF	TGTGCCAGCAGTCCGATCCGTCTGGGGGGGACTGAAGCTTTCTTT
TRBJ2-7	TRBV6-2/TRBV6-3	-	-	CASSYRPGHLYEQYF	TGTGCCAGCAGTTACCGACCGGGACACCTCTACGAGCAGTACTTC
TRBJ1-1	TRBV11-2	-	-	CASSFRGTLGIEAFF	TGTGCCAGCAGCTTTCGGGGGACACTGGGAATTGAAGCTTTCTTT
TRBJ1-2	TRBV19	few	-	CATTTEDVYGYTF	TGTGCCACCACGACAGAGGACGTCTATGGCTACACCTTC
TRBJ1-3	TRBV19	few	-	CASSRDMTGNTIYF	TGTGCCAGTAGCCGGGACATGACTGGAAACACCATATATTTT
TRBJ1-1	TRBV29-1	-	-	CSVLQGADTEAFF	TGCAGCGTTCTTCAGGGCGCCGACACTGAAGCTTTCTTT